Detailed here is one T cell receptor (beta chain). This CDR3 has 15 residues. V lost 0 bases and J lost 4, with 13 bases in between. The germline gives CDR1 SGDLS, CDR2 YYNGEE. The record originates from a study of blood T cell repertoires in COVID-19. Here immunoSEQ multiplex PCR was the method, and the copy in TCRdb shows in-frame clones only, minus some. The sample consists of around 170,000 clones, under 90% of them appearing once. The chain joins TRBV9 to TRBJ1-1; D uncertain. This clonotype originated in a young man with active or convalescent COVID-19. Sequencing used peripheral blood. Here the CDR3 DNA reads TGTGCCAGCAGCGTAGGTCAGCAGGTCACCACTGAAGCTTTCTTT. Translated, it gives CASSVGQQVTTEAFF.